This T cell receptor beta chain was recovered during a study of blood T cells in healthy people across ages. Combining a sample-barcoded 5' primer with a J-beta primer mix, a second PCR ran for 7 to 11 cycles. With 12 random nucleotides, a template-switch adaptor tagged each individual cDNA molecule. A single record per CDR3 protein comes from TCRdb applying MiXCR to the 5' RACE reads. The sample carries about 1.6 million distinct CDR3 sequences, about 35% recorded once. The sequence derives from a woman in her thirties in good health. Sequencing was done on a sample of blood.

CDR3 nucleotide sequence: TGTGCCACCAGTGACCTTCCCGCTGAAAGCGGGCAACGCTCCTACGAGCAGTACTTC. It translates to CATSDLPAESGQRSYEQYF. The genes are TRBV24-1 and TRBJ2-7, with D possibly matching TRBD2 (6 bases). The CDR3 loop spans 19 amino acids. V lost 4 bases and J 0 bases, leaving 24 bases between the germline ends. Germline V lookup: CDR1 KGHDR, CDR2 SFDVKD.